The 3 T cell receptor beta chains listed next were all sequenced from one sample in a study of cytomegalovirus exposure and HLA in healthy donors. With 60 Vbeta and 13 Jbeta primers, the PCR was carried out. Here immunoSEQ multiplex PCR was the method, and the copy in TCRdb shows in-frame clones only, minus some. The top ten clones hold around an eighth of a sample with about 190,000 clones, 75% to 80% of them seen once. Sequenced material: PBMCs. The source is a woman aged 25 to 45 in good health and CMV-seropositive.

The V gene is TRBV4-1, the J gene TRBJ1-4, with D tentatively TRBD1 (6 bases). The length of the CDR3 is 15 residues. The V end was cut by 1 base, the J end by 7 bases, with 13 bases between. Germline V gene sequence: CDR1 MGHRA, CDR2 YSYEKL. DNA for the CDR3: TGCGCCAGCAGCCAAGTGGGGGCCGCGGTTGAAAAACTGTTTTTT. Amino acids: CASSQVGAAVEKLFF.

V is TRBV19 and J is TRBJ2-1; D may be TRBD1 (6 bases). The CDR3 length is 12 residues. CDR1 is LNHDA, CDR2 SQIVND, per germline (reference sequence). Deletions cut 5 bases from V and 8 bases from J, with 10 bases between. The CDR3 coding sequence is TGTGCCAGTAGTTTACAGGGATATGAGCAGTTCTTC. Encoded protein: CASSLQGYEQFF.

The table lists this clone with a few counts. This rearrangement joins TRBV5-5 to TRBJ1-5; no reliable D call. This CDR3 contains 17 residues. The germline gives CDR1 SGHKS, CDR2 YYEKEE (reference sequence). Trimming removed 2 bases at V and 2 bases at J, with 17 bases between. The CDR3 region has the DNA TGTGCCAGCAGCTTCGATCAACTGCCGTCGGGCAATCAGCCCCAGCATTTT. Translation gives CASSFDQLPSGNQPQHF. Based on the CDR3 plus reference TRBV5-5 and TRBJ1-5, the full variable domain is DAGVTQSPTHLIKTRGQQVTLRCSPISGHKSVSWYQQVLGQGPQFIFQYYEKEERGRGNFPDRFSARQFPNYSSELNVNALLLGDSALYLCASSFDQLPSGNQPQHFGDGTRLSIL.